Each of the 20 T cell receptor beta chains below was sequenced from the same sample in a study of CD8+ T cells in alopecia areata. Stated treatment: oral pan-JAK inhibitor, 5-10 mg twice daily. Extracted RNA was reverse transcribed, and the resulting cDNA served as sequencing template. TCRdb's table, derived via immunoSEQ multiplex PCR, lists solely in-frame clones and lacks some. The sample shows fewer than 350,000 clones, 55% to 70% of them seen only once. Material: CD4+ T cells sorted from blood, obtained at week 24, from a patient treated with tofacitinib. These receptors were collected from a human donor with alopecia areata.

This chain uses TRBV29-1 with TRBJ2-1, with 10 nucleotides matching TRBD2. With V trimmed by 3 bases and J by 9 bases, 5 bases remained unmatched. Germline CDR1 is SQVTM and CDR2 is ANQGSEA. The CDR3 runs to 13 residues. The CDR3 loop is CSVDGTSAGEQFF. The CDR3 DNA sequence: TGCAGCGTTGACGGGACTAGCGCTGGTGAGCAGTTCTTC.

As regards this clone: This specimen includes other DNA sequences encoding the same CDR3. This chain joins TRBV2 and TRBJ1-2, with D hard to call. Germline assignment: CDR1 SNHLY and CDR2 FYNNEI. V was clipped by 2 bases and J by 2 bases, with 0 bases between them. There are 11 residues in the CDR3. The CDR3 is CASSENYGYTF. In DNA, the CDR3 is TGTGCCAGCAGTGAAAACTATGGCTACACCTTC.

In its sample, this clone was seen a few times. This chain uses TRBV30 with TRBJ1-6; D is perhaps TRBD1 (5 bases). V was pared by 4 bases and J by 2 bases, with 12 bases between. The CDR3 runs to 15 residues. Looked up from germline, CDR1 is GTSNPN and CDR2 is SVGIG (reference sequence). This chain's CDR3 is CAWKYEGPYNSPLHF. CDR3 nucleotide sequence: TGTGCCTGGAAGTATGAGGGACCCTATAATTCACCCCTCCACTTT.

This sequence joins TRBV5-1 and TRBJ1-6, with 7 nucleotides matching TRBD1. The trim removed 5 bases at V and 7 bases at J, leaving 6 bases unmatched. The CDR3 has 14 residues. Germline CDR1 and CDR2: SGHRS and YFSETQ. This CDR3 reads CASRTGTANSPLHF. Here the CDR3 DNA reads TGCGCCAGCAGGACTGGGACAGCCAATTCACCCCTCCACTTT.

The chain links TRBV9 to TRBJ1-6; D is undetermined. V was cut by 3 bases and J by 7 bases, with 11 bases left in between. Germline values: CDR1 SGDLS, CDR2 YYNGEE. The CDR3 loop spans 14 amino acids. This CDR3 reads CASSGRAQNSPLHF. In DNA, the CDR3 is TGTGCCAGCAGCGGCCGGGCCCAAAATTCACCCCTCCACTTT.

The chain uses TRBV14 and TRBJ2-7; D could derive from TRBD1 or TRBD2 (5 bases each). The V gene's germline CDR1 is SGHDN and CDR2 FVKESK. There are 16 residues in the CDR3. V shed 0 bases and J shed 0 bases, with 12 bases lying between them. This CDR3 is CASSQDAWGISYEQYF. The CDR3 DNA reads TGTGCCAGCAGCCAAGATGCGTGGGGGATCTCCTACGAGCAGTACTTC.

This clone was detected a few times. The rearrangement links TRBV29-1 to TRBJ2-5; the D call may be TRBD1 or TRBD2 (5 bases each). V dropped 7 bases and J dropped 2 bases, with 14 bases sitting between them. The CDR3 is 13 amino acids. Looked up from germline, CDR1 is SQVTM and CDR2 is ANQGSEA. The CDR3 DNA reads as TGCAGCGGCAGACGGGGCCAACAAGAGACCCAGTACTTC. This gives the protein CSGRRGQQETQYF.

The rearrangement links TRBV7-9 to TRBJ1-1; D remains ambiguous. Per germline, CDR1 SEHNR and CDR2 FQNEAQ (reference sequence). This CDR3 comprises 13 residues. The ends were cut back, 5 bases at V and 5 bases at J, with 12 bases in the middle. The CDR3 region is CASSPRSQTEAFF. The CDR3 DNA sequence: TGTGCCAGCAGCCCGAGAAGCCAGACTGAAGCTTTCTTT.

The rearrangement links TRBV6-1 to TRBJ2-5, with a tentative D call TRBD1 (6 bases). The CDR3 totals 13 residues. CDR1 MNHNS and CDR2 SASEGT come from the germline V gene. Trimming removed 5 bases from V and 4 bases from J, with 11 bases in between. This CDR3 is CASSREGGETQYF. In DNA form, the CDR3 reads TGTGCCAGCAGTCGGGAAGGGGGAGAGACCCAGTACTTC.

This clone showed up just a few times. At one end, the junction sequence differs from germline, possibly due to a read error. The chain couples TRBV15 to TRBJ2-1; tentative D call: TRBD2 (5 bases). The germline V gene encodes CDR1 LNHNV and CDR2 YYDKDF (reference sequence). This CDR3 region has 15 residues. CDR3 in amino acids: CATSREGLSYNEQFF. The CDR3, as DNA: TGTGCCACCAGTAGAGAGGGTCTCTCCTACAATGAGCAGTTCTTC.

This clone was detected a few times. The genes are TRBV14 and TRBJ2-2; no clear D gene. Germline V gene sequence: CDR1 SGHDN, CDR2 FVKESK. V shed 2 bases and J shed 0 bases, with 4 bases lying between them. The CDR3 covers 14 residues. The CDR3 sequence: CASSQQPNTGELFF. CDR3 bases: TGTGCCAGCAGCCAACAACCGAACACCGGGGAGCTGTTTTTT.

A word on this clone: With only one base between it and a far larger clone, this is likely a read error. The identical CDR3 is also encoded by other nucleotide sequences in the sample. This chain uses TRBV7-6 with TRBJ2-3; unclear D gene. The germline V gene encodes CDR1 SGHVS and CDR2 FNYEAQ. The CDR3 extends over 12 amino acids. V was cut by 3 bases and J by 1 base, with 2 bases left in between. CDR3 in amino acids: CASSLGTDTQYF. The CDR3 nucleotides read TGTGCCAGCAGCTTGGGCACAGATACGCAGTATTTT. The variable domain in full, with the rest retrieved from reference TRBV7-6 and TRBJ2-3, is GAGVSQSPRYKVTKRGQDVALRCDPISGHVSLYWYRQALGQGPEFLTYFNYEAQQDKSGLPNDRFSAERPEGSISTLTIQRTEQRDSAMYRCASSLGTDTQYFGPGTRLTVL.

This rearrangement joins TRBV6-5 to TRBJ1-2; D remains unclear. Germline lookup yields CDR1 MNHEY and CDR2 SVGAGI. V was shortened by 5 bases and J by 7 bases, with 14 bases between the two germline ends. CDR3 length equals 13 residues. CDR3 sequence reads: CASSESQVLGYTF. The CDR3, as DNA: TGTGCCAGCAGTGAATCTCAGGTTCTTGGCTACACCTTC.

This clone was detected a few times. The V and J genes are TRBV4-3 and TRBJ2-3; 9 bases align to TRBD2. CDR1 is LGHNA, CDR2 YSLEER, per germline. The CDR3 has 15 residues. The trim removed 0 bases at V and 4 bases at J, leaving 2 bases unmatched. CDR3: CASSQDRTSADTQYF. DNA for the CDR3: TGCGCCAGCAGCCAAGACCGGACTAGCGCAGATACGCAGTATTTT.

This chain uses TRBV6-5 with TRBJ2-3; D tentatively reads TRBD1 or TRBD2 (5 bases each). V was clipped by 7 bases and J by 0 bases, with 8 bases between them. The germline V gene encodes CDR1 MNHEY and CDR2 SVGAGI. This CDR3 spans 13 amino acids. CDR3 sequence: CASTGTSTDTQYF. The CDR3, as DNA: TGTGCCAGCACGGGGACCAGCACAGATACGCAGTATTTT.

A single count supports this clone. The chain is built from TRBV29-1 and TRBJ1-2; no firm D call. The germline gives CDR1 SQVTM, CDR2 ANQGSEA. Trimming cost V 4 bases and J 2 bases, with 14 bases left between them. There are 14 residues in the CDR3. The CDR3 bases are TGCAGCGTTGCCCCGCCGGGCAGAAACTATGGCTACACCTTC. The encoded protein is CSVAPPGRNYGYTF.

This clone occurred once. CDR3 DNA: TGCGCCAGCAGTCGCCGAGGCGGCAGGGCTAACTATGGCTACACCTTC. Amino acid sequence: CASSRRGGRANYGYTF. The genes are TRBV23-1 and TRBJ1-2; tentative D call: TRBD1 (5 bases). TRBV23-1 carries the ORF label, with uncertain function. The CDR3 covers 16 residues. Trimming cost V 4 bases and J 0 bases, with 15 bases left between them.

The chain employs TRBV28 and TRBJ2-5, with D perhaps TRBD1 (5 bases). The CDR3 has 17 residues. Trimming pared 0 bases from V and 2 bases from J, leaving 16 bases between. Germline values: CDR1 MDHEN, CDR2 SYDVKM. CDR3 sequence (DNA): TGTGCCAGCAGTTTATGGGGGCGGACACAAAGTCAAGAGACCCAGTACTTC. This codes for CASSLWGRTQSQETQYF.

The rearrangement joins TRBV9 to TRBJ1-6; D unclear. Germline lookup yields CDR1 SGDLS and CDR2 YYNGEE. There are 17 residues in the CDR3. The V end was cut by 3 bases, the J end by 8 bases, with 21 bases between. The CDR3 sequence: CASSETRRVEYDSPLHF. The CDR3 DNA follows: TGTGCCAGCAGCGAAACCAGGAGGGTGGAGTACGATTCACCCCTCCACTTT.

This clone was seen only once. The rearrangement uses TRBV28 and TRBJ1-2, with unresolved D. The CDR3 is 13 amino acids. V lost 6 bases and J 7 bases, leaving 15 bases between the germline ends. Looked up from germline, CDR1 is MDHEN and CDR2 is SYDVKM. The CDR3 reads CASSPPPGPGYTF. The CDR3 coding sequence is TGTGCCAGCAGCCCTCCACCGGGCCCTGGCTACACCTTC.